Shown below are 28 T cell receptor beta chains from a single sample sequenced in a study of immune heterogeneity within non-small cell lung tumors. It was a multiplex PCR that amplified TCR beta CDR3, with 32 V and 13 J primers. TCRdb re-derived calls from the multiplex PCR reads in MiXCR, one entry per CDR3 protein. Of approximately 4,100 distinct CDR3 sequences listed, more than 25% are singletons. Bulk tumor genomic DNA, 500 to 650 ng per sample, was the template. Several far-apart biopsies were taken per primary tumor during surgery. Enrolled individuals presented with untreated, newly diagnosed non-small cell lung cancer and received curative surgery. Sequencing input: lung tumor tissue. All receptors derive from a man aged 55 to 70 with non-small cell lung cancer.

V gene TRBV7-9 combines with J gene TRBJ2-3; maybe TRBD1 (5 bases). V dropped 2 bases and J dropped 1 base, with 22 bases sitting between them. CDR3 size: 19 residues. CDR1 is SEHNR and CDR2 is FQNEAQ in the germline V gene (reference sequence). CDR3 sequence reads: CASSLTPVVFSRGTDTQYF. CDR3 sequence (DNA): TGTGCCAGCAGCTTAACGCCCGTAGTATTTAGCAGGGGCACAGATACGCAGTATTTT.

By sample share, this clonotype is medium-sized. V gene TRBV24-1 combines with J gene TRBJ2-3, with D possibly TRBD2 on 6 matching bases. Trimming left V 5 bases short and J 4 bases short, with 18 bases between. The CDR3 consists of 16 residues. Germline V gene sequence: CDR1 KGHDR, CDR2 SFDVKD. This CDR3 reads CATSVGAGVRPDTQYF. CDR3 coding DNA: TGTGCCACCAGTGTTGGAGCGGGCGTACGTCCAGATACGCAGTATTTT.

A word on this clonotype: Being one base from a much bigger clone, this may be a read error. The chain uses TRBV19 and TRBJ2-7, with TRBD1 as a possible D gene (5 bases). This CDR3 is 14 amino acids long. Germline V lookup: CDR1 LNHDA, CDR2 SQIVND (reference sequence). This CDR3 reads CASSISARVYKQYF. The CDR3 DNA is TGTGCCAGTAGTATTTCGGCCAGGGTCTACAAGCAGTACTTC.

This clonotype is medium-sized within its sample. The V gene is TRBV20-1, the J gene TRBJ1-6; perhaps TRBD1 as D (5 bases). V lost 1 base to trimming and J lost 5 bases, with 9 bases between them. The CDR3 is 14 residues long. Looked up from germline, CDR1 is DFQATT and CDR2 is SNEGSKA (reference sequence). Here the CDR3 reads CSARVGEDNSPLHF. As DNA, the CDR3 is TGCAGTGCTAGAGTGGGGGAGGATAATTCACCCCTCCACTTT.

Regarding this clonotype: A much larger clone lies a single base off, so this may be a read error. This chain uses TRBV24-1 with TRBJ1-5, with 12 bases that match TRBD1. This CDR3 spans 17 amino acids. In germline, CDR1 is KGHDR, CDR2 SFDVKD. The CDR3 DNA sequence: TGTTCCACCAGTGATACTGGGACAGGGGGCAACAATCAGCCCCAGCATTTT. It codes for CSTSDTGTGGNNQPQHF.

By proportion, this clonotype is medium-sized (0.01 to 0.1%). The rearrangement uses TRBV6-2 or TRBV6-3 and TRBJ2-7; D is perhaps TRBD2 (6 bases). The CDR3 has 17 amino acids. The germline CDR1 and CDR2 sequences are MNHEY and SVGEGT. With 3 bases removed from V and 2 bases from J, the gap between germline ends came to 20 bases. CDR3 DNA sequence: TGTGCCAGCAGTTATCCCCACCCGGGGGTGGAAGCCTACGAGCAGTACTTC. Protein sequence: CASSYPHPGVEAYEQYF.

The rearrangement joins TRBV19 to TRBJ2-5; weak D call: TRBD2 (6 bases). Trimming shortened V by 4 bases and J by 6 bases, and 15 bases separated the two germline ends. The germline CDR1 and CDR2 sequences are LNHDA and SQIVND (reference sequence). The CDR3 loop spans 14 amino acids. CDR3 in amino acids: CASSNPGGPKTQYF. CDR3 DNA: TGTGCCAGTAGTAACCCAGGAGGGCCAAAGACCCAGTACTTC.

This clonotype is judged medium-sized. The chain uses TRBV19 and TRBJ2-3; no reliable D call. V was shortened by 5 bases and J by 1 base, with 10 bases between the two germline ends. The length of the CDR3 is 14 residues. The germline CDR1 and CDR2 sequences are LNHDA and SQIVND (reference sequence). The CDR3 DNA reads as TGTGCCAGTAGTGCCTCAGCCGGCACAGATACGCAGTATTTT. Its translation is CASSASAGTDTQYF.

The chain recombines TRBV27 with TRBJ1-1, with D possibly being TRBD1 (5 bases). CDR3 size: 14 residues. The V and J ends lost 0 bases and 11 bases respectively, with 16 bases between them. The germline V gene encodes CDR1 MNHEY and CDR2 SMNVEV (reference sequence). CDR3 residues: CASSLSGGILRAFF. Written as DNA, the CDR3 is TGTGCCAGCAGTTTATCGGGGGGGATTCTGAGGGCTTTCTTT.

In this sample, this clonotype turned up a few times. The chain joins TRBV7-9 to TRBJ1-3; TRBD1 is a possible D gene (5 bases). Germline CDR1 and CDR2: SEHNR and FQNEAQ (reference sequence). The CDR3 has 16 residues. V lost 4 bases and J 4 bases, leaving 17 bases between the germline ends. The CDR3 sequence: CASSSLQEGRGNTIYF. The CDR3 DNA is TGTGCCAGCAGCTCACTCCAGGAGGGGAGAGGAAACACCATATATTTT.

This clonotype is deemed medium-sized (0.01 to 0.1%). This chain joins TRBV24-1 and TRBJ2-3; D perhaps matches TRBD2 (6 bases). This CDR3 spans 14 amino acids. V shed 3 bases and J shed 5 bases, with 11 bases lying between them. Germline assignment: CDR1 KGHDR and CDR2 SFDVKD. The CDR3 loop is CATSDIMGGDTQYF. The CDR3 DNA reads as TGTGCCACCAGTGATATCATGGGGGGAGATACGCAGTATTTT.

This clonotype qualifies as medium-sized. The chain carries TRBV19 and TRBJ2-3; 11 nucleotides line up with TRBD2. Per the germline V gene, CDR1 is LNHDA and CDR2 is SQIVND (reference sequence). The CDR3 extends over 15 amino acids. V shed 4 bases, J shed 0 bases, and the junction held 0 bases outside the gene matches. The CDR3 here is CASSRTSGSTDTQYF. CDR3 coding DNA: TGTGCCAGTAGTAGGACTAGCGGGAGCACAGATACGCAGTATTTT.

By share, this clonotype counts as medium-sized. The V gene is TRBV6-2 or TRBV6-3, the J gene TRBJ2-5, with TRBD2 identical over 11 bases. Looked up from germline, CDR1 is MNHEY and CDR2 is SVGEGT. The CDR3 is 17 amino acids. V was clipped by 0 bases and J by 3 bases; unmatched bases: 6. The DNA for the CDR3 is TGTGCCAGCAGTTACTCGATAGGGACTAGCGGAGAAGAGACCCAGTACTTC. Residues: CASSYSIGTSGEETQYF.

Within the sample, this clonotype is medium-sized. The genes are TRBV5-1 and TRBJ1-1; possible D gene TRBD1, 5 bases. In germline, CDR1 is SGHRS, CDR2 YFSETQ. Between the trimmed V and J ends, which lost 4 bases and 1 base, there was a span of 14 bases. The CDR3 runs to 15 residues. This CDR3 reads CASSPWAGKNTEAFF. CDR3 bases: TGCGCCAGCAGCCCCTGGGCAGGGAAGAACACTGAAGCTTTCTTT.

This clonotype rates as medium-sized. The CDR3 loop reads CASSIERDTEAFF. The CDR3, as DNA: TGTGCCAGTAGTATTGAGAGAGACACTGAAGCTTTCTTT. The V gene is TRBV19, the J gene TRBJ1-1; D is unclear. Germline CDR1 reads LNHDA; CDR2 reads SQIVND (reference sequence). CDR3 length: 13 residues. V gave up 3 bases and J gave up 3 bases, with 8 bases separating them.

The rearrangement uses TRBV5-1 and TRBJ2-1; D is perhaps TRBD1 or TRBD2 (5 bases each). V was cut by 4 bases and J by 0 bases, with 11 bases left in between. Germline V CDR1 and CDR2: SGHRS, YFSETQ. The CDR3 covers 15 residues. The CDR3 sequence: CASSTGPSSYNEQFF. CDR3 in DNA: TGCGCCAGCAGCACGGGACCGAGCTCCTACAATGAGCAGTTCTTC.

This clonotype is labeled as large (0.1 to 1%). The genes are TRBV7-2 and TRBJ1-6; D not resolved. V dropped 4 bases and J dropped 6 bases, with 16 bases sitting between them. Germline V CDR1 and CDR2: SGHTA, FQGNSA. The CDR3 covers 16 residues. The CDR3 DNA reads TGTGCCAGCAGCTCCGGGTCGGGTTATGGTAATTCACCCCTCCACTTT. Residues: CASSSGSGYGNSPLHF.

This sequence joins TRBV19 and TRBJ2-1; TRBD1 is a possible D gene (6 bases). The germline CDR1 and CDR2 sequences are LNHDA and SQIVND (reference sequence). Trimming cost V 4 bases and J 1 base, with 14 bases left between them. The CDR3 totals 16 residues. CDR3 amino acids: CASSSLGQGSYNEQFF. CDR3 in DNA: TGTGCCAGTAGTAGCCTAGGGCAGGGGTCCTACAATGAGCAGTTCTTC.

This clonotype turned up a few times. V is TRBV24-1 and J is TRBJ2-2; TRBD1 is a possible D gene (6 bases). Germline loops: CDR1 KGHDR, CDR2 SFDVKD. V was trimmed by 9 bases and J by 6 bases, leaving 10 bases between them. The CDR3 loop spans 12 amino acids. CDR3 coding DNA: TGTGCCACCGCCGAGGGGGCCGGGGAGCTGTTTTTT. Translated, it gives CATAEGAGELFF.

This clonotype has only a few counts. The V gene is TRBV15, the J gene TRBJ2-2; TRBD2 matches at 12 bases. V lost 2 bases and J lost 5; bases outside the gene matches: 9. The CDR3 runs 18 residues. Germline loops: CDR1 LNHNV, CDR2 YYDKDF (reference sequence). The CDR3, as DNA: TGTGCCACCAGCAGAACCTCGCTGACTAGCGGGAGAACCGGGGAGCTGTTTTTT. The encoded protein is CATSRTSLTSGRTGELFF.

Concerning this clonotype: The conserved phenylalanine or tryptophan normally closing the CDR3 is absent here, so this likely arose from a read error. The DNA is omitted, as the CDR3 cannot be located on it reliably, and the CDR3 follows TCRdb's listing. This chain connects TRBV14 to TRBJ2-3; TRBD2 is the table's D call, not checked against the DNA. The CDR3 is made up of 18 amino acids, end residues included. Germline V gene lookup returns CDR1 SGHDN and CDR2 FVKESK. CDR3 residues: CASSQVLGAVTYEQYFGP.

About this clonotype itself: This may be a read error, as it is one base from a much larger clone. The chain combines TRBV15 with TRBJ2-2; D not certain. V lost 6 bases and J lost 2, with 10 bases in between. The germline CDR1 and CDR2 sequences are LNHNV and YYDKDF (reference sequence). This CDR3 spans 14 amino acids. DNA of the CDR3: TGTGCCACCAGTACGCTGACCAACACCGGGGAGCTGTTTTTT. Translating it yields CATSTLTNTGELFF.

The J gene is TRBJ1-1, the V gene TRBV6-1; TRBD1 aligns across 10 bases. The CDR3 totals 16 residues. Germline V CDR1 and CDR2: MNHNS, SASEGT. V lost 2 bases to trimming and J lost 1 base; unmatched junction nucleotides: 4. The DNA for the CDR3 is TGTGCCAGCAGTGAATGGACAGGGGGAAGGAACACTGAAGCTTTCTTT. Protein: CASSEWTGGRNTEAFF.

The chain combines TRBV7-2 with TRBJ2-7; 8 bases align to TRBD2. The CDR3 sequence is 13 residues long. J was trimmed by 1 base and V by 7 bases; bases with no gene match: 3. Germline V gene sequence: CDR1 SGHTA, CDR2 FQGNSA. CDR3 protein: CASKTGGSYEQYF. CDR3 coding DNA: TGTGCCAGCAAGACGGGAGGGTCCTACGAGCAGTACTTC.

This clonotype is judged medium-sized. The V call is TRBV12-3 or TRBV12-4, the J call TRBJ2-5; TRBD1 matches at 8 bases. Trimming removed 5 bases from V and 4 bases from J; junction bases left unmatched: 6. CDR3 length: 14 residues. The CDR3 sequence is CASSGTGGAETQYF. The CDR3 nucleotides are TGTGCCAGCAGTGGAACAGGGGGAGCAGAGACCCAGTACTTC.

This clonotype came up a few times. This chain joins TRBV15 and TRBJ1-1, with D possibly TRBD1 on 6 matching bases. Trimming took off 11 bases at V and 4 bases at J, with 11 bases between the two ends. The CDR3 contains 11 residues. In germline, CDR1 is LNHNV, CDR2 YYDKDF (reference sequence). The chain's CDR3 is CAVGQSTEAFF. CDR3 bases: TGTGCCGTTGGACAGTCCACTGAAGCTTTCTTT.

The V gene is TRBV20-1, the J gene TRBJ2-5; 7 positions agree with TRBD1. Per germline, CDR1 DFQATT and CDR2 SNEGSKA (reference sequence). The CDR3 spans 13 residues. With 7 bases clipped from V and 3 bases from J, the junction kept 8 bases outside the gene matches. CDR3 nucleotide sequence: TGCAGTGTCAGAGGGACAGCAAAAGAGACCCAGTACTTC. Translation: CSVRGTAKETQYF.

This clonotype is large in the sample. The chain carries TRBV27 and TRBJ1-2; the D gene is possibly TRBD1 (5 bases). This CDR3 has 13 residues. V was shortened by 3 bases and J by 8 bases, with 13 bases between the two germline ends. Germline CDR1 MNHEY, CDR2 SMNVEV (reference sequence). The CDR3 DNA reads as TGTGCCAGCAGTTTCCGGGACGCGGGGGGCTACACCTTC. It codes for CASSFRDAGGYTF.